A single sample is the source of the 23 T cell receptor beta chains below, sequenced in a study of OX40 agonist ivuxolimab in advanced cancers. Profiling relied on immunoSEQ multiplex PCR, and the TCRdb table lists in-frame clones only, not all of them. The top ten clones hold approximately 30% of a sample with fewer than 20,000 clones, approximately 90% of them seen once. This specimen consisted of CD4+ or CD8+ T cells sorted from blood, obtained in a trial of the OX40 agonist ivuxolimab. These receptors came from an adult with an advanced solid tumor such as melanoma, head and neck, liver or kidney cancer.

This clone was recorded once. The J gene is TRBJ1-5, the V gene TRBV28, with a weak D call TRBD1 (5 bases). The V end was cut by 6 bases, the J end by 6 bases, with 15 bases between. CDR1 and CDR2 from the germline V gene are MDHEN and SYDVKM. The length of the CDR3 is 14 residues. CDR3 region: CASSPFGGGQPQHF. Written as DNA, the CDR3 is TGTGCCAGCAGCCCTTTTGGGGGTGGTCAGCCCCAGCATTTT.

The rearrangement uses TRBV9 and TRBJ2-7; D may be TRBD2 (6 bases). Trimming took off 3 bases at V and 5 bases at J, with 18 bases between the two ends. Per the germline V gene, CDR1 is SGDLS and CDR2 is YYNGEE. The CDR3 runs 15 residues. The CDR3 region is CASSAGSGPMNEQYF. CDR3 bases: TGTGCCAGCAGCGCCGGTAGCGGACCCATGAACGAGCAGTACTTC.

The chain uses TRBV27 and TRBJ1-1; 8 positions match TRBD1. From germline, CDR1 is MNHEY and CDR2 SMNVEV (reference sequence). This CDR3 is built from 14 residues. The J segment lost 1 base and the V segment lost 6 bases, leaving 4 bases of the junction unmatched. CDR3 protein: CASRLGTGNTEAFF. CDR3 nucleotides: TGTGCCAGCAGACTCGGGACAGGGAACACTGAAGCTTTCTTT.

The DNA of the CDR3 is TGTGCCAGTAGTATGTCGGGACACCCGAACTCGTATGGCTACACCTTC. The encoded protein is CASSMSGHPNSYGYTF. The chain combines TRBV19 with TRBJ1-2; TRBD1 is a possible D gene (6 bases). The ends were cut back, 3 bases at V and 5 bases at J, with 19 bases in the middle. Germline CDR1 and CDR2: LNHDA and SQIVND (reference sequence). The CDR3 runs 16 residues.

This clone was seen a single time. The chain employs TRBV21-1 and TRBJ1-4; the table's D call, TRBD1, was not checked against the DNA. TRBV21-1 is given as a pseudogene. The CDR3 loop spans 15 amino acids. In nucleotides, the CDR3 is TGTGCCAGCAGCAAAGCCGGACAGGGGGAGGAAAAACTGTTTTTT. It is translated as CASSKAGQGEEKLFF.

The chain has TRBV5-1 and TRBJ2-3; either TRBD1 or TRBD2 may supply D (5 bases each). Trimming pared 1 base from V and 0 bases from J, leaving 9 bases between. This CDR3 is 15 amino acids long. The germline gives CDR1 SGHRS, CDR2 YFSETQ. CDR3 amino acids: CASSLSGTSTDTQYF. CDR3 sequence (DNA): TGCGCCAGCAGCTTGTCCGGGACGAGCACAGATACGCAGTATTTT. Full variable domain (rest looked up from reference TRBV5-1 and TRBJ2-3): KAGVTQTPRYLIKTRGQQVTLSCSPISGHRSVSWYQQTPGQGLQFLFEYFSETQRNKGNFPGRFSGRQFSNSRSEMNVSTLELGDSALYLCASSLSGTSTDTQYFGPGTRLTVL.

This clone was found once. CDR3 region: CASSLSGAEQPQHF. The CDR3 nucleotides read TGTGCCAGCAGTTTGTCTGGGGCGGAACAGCCCCAGCATTTT. V gene TRBV27 combines with J gene TRBJ1-5; possible D gene TRBD1, 5 bases. CDR1 and CDR2 (germline): MNHEY, SMNVEV (reference sequence). The CDR3 is 14 amino acids. V was shortened by 3 bases and J by 7 bases, with 13 bases between the two germline ends.

This clone was found once. DNA for the CDR3: TGTGCCAGCAGGGTGGGGACAGGGGGCGAGGTAGCGGGTCGGGAGCAGTTCTTC. It specifies CASRVGTGGEVAGREQFF. The J gene is TRBJ2-1, the V gene TRBV27; 12 bases line up with TRBD1. CDR3 size: 18 residues. Germline V gene lookup returns CDR1 MNHEY and CDR2 SMNVEV (reference sequence). J was trimmed by 10 bases and V by 6 bases; bases with no gene match: 19.

Here the CDR3 DNA reads TGTGCCAGCAGCTACCGACTAGCGGGAGGTTCTGGGGCCAACGTCCTGACTTTC. Translated, it gives CASSYRLAGGSGANVLTF. This chain connects TRBV11-3 to TRBJ2-6, with 13 bases matching TRBD2. CDR1 SGHNT and CDR2 YENEEA come from the germline V gene. J was trimmed by 1 base and V by 4 bases; bases with no gene match: 4. The CDR3 is made up of 18 amino acids.

The chain recombines TRBV10-3 with TRBJ2-7; D perhaps matches TRBD1 (6 bases). Trimming took off 0 bases at V and 3 bases at J, with 15 bases between the two ends. The germline CDR1 and CDR2 sequences are ENHRY and SYGVKD. The CDR3 has 16 residues. The CDR3 reads CAISESERGQSYEQYF. The DNA of the CDR3 is TGTGCCATCAGTGAGTCAGAACGCGGACAGAGCTACGAGCAGTACTTC.

The chain uses TRBV14 and TRBJ1-3; 7 bases match TRBD1. CDR1 is SGHDN, CDR2 FVKESK, per germline. V dropped 0 bases and J dropped 3; count of bases not matched to a gene: 5. The CDR3 sequence is 16 residues long. This CDR3 reads CASSQDDRVGGNTIYF. CDR3 DNA sequence: TGTGCCAGCAGCCAAGATGACAGGGTCGGTGGAAACACCATATATTTT.

This chain links TRBV6-5 with TRBJ2-6; D is possibly TRBD1 (6 bases). The CDR3 sequence is 15 residues long. V was shortened by 3 bases and J by 3 bases, with 9 bases between the two germline ends. Germline V CDR1 and CDR2: MNHEY, SVGAGI. The CDR3 sequence is CASSYQGLGANVLTF. DNA for the CDR3: TGTGCCAGCAGTTATCAGGGGCTTGGGGCCAACGTCCTGACTTTC.

The CDR3 here is CSVVRTPYEQYF. The CDR3 DNA reads TGCAGCGTTGTTCGGACACCCTACGAGCAGTACTTC. The chain has TRBV29-1 and TRBJ2-7, with D possibly matching TRBD1 (5 bases). V lost 4 bases and J lost 2, with 9 bases in between. Germline CDR1 is SQVTM and CDR2 is ANQGSEA. This CDR3 region has 12 residues.

V usage is TRBV27 and J usage is TRBJ1-2; 7 bases match TRBD1. Trimming took 5 bases from V and 0 from J; bases not matched to a gene: 9. The CDR3 loop spans 16 amino acids. Germline CDR1 MNHEY, CDR2 SMNVEV (reference sequence). CDR3 DNA: TGTGCCAGCAGTCCAGGGACAGTACCCACTAACTATGGCTACACCTTC. Residues: CASSPGTVPTNYGYTF.

Of note for this clone: Germline and junction disagree at one end, which may indicate a read error. The genes are TRBV4-1 and TRBJ1-3; no reliable D call. Germline V gene sequence: CDR1 MGHRA, CDR2 YSYEKL. The CDR3 consists of 18 residues. CDR3 sequence reads: CASSQDIGIVFSGNTIYF. The CDR3 nucleotides read TGCGCCAGCAGCCAAGATATAGGAATTGTCTTCTCTGGAAACACCATATATTTC.

The V call is TRBV7-9, the J call TRBJ2-7; D is undetermined. V lost 1 base and J lost 1, with 2 bases in between. Germline V gene sequence: CDR1 SEHNR, CDR2 FQNEAQ (reference sequence). This CDR3 comprises 12 residues. CDR3 DNA: TGTGCCAGCAGCTTAGTTTCCTACGAGCAGTACTTC. This gives the protein CASSLVSYEQYF.

The chain uses TRBV6-1 and TRBJ1-2; D is unresolved. The CDR3 contains 14 residues. Germline CDR1 reads MNHNS; CDR2 reads SASEGT. The V end was cut by 1 base, the J end by 2 bases, with 8 bases between. CDR3 sequence (DNA): TGTGCCAGCAGTGAAGGCGGAGCAAACTATGGCTACACCTTC. Translated, it gives CASSEGGANYGYTF.

The count of this clone is one. The chain is built from TRBV10-3 and TRBJ2-3; no firm D call. CDR1 ENHRY and CDR2 SYGVKD come from the germline V gene. This CDR3 contains 14 residues. V lost 3 bases and J lost 5, with 12 bases in between. Here the CDR3 DNA reads TGTGCCATCAGTGAACTCCTATCCATAGATACGCAGTATTTT. This codes for CAISELLSIDTQYF.

The chain is built from TRBV19 and TRBJ2-2; possibly TRBD2 for D (5 bases). Germline CDR1 reads LNHDA; CDR2 reads SQIVND (reference sequence). Trimming removed 3 bases at V and 0 bases at J, with 5 bases between. The CDR3 is 14 residues long. DNA for the CDR3: TGTGCCAGTAGTATCGGGGCGAACACCGGGGAGCTGTTTTTT. Its protein product is CASSIGANTGELFF.

The chain uses TRBV29-1 and TRBJ1-2, with 8 positions matching TRBD1. The CDR3 sequence is 16 residues long. The germline V gene has CDR1 SQVTM and CDR2 ANQGSEA. V gave up 5 bases and J gave up 8 bases; unmatched junction bases: 19. CDR3 region: CSVPQGGDRTENGYTF. DNA of the CDR3: TGCAGCGTTCCTCAGGGGGGGGACAGGACAGAGAACGGCTACACCTTC.

The V and J genes are TRBV4-1 and TRBJ1-5; D possibly corresponds to TRBD1 (6 bases). The CDR3 runs to 14 residues. Trimming took 3 bases from V and 6 from J, leaving 12 bases between them. The V gene's germline CDR1 is MGHRA and CDR2 YSYEKL. CDR3 DNA: TGCGCCAGCAGCCATGGACAGTATTCTCAGCCCCAGCATTTT. This codes for CASSHGQYSQPQHF.

The chain joins TRBV9 to TRBJ2-1, with 8 bases fitting TRBD1. From germline, CDR1 is SGDLS and CDR2 YYNGEE. V shed 3 bases, J shed 8 bases, and the junction held 7 bases outside the gene matches. The CDR3 extends over 14 amino acids. The chain's CDR3 is CASSGRTGFDEQFF. CDR3 DNA sequence: TGTGCCAGCAGCGGCCGGACAGGGTTCGATGAGCAGTTCTTC. The whole variable domain, remainder taken from reference TRBV9 and TRBJ2-1, is DSGVTQTPKHLITATGQRVTLRCSPRSGDLSVYWYQQSLDQGLQFLIQYYNGEERAKGNILERFSAQQFPDLHSELNLSSLELGDSALYFCASSGRTGFDEQFFGPGTRLTVL.

The J gene is TRBJ2-1, the V gene TRBV27; a possible D gene is TRBD2 (6 bases). V was shortened by 8 bases and J by 8 bases, with 16 bases between the two germline ends. This CDR3 is built from 13 residues. Per germline, CDR1 MNHEY and CDR2 SMNVEV (reference sequence). This CDR3 is CASGLQLVDEQFF. The CDR3 DNA reads as TGTGCCAGCGGACTACAACTAGTCGATGAGCAGTTCTTC.